This TCR beta chain was retrieved from a study of cytomegalovirus exposure and HLA in healthy donors. Study-wide context: Sequencing of 150 million to 200 million T cells in an earlier analysis found around 100 million unique TCR beta sequences.

Concerning this clone: Antigen specificity is unknown.

This CDR3 spans 14 amino acids. CDR1 and CDR2 from the germline V gene are GTSNPN and SVGIG (reference sequence). V gave up 4 bases and J gave up 0 bases, with 10 bases separating them. 60 Vbeta and 13 Jbeta primers were used in PCR. The assay was immunoSEQ multiplex PCR, and TCRdb's table has in-frame clones only and misses some. The sample includes 100,000 or so clones. Unrecorded immune exposures were likely, despite nominal health at sampling. Findings of the study overall: Being productive about 90% or about 30% of the time was typical of most TCR beta V segments in an earlier analysis.

The chain uses TRBV30 and TRBJ2-1; the D gene is possibly TRBD1 (6 bases). This clonotype was sampled from a man in his fifties or sixties in good health and CMV-seronegative. Sequencing used PBMCs. CDR3 in amino acids: CAWMDSNSYNEQFF. The CDR3 DNA reads as TGTGCCTGGATGGACAGCAACTCCTACAATGAGCAGTTCTTC.